Reported below is one T cell receptor beta chain. The table lists this clone with a few counts. There is no known antigen for this receptor. Qualities for individual bases were not recorded, and no much larger clone is one base off. Other DNA sequences from this sample encode an identical CDR3 as well. These data are taken from a study of CD8+ T cells in alopecia areata (dated by TCRdb to 2016 to 2018). Notes on the research overall: The treated patients took part in an open-label pilot trial in which moderate-to-severe alopecia areata was treated with oral tofacitinib at 5 to 10 mg twice daily. Tofacitinib was given for 6 to 18 months, followed by 6 months of follow-up off drug to assess delayed response and recurrence. The SALT score, which quantifies the percentage of affected scalp surface area, was used to measure disease severity in treated patients. The study used high-throughput TCRbeta sequencing to examine T cell clonal expansion in alopecia areata, in both the C3H/HeJ mouse model and human patients. In humans, TCRbeta sequencing was performed on scalp tissue and on sorted CD4+ and CD8+ peripheral blood T cells from healthy controls and from patients with patchy or totalis/universalis alopecia areata. Patients on tofacitinib were biopsied at baseline and after 4 and 24 weeks of treatment, and several of the patients also had a later scalp biopsy. Clonality in the scalp was compared among normal scalp (n=4), patchy alopecia areata scalp (n=8), and alopecia totalis/universalis scalp (n=8). The RNA source kit depended on sample type: the PAXgene miRNA kit for fixed scalp, the miRNeasy kit for PBMCs, and the RNeasy kit for mouse skin. immunoSEQ multiplex PCR using 35 Vbeta forward primers and 13 Jbeta reverse primers was used to amplify TCRbeta CDR3 regions.

Libraries were constructed by the immunoSEQ multiplex PCR assay. RNA was extracted from all samples and reverse transcribed into cDNA, which served as template for TCR sequencing. First-strand cDNA was synthesized with SuperScript III using a 2:1 mix of oligo-dT and random hexamers. Amplification bias was assessed with a synthetic immune receptor repertoire, and residual bias was removed computationally. From the authors' description of their analysis: Raw reads were preprocessed to remove errors, and CDR3 was defined according to IMGT conventions as the region from the conserved cysteine to phenylalanine. Clonality was calculated as 1 minus Shannon entropy normalized by log2 of the number of productive unique TCRs. CD4 or CD8 identity of scalp clones was inferred by cross-referencing scalp TCRbeta sequences with sorted blood CD4 and CD8 repertoires. As stored in TCRdb, this immuneACCESS dataset retains in-frame rearrangements with V and J assigned. A fraction of the clones does not appear; measured against another copy, unresolved V genes explain less than half of the discrepancy, and the remainder lacks a known reason. That table gives V, J and clone size, and the DNA gave D and trimming. The sample table lists approximately 200,000 clones, 45% to 75% of them with a count of one. The biggest ten clones account for less than 3.5% of the sample.

On the study overall, not on this receptor specifically: With tofacitinib, both scalp clonality and the number of expanded CD8+ clones among the top 100 scalp clones went down significantly. During tofacitinib treatment, many expanded lesional clones stuck around in both scalp and blood, and this persistence may partly explain why relapse happens after treatment is stopped. Resident alphabeta T cells in normal human skin are also sequenced, complicating scalp TCR repertoire analysis, unlike mouse skin dominated by gammadelta T cells. Because the treated cohort was small and had just a single nonresponder, larger studies are needed to establish links between baseline CD8+ expansion and response. Lesional scalp, especially in alopecia totalis/universalis, showed higher clonality and more expanded CD8+ clones than normal scalp, suggesting antigenic drive. Shared TCR sequences between patients were less evident than in mice, which may be partly attributable to HLA diversity in the patient population.

The sample's time point, from its label and the paper: about four weeks on oral tofacitinib. The treatment or condition label, as the study defines it: oral pan-JAK inhibitor, 5-10 mg twice daily. Lesional scalp punch biopsies and peripheral blood were obtained from alopecia areata patients. After PBMCs were isolated by density centrifugation and stained for CD3, CD4 and CD8, a FACSAria was used to sort CD4+ and CD8+ T cells. CDR1 SGHRS and CDR2 YFSETQ are derived from the germline V gene. The CDR3 sequence holds 14 residues, the cysteine and phenylalanine included. The entry retains the CDR3 DNA only, 42 bases that are in frame from base 1. Trimming removed 3 bases from V and 7 bases from J; the gene matches leave 5 bases unexplained.

This chain is built from TRBV5-1 and TRBJ1-4; 8 middle bases align to TRBD1. This specimen consisted of CD4+ T cells sorted from blood, obtained at week 4, from a patient treated with tofacitinib. This clonotype was obtained from a human donor with alopecia areata. The nucleotides read TGCGCCAGCAGCTCTGGACAGGGTCGTGAAAAACTGTTTTTT. This translates into CASSSGQGREKLFF.